This is a list of T cell receptor beta chains from one sample in a study of blood T cells in healthy people across ages. TCRdb independently ran MiXCR on the 5' RACE reads; one entry per CDR3 protein. This repertoire shows more than 500,000 distinct CDR3 sequences, roughly 28% found once; its top ten account for about a fifth. The specimen sequenced was blood. These receptors originate from a woman in her 70s in good health. The conserved cysteine and the conserved F or W are not part of the CDR3 here. The D gene is left open where the match is weak.

j_gene | d_gene | v_gene | CDR3aa
TRBJ1-2 | . | TRBV12-3/TRBV12-4 | ASSFAGTRDVA
TRBJ2-3 | TRBD2 | TRBV6-4 | ASSDGDYVEADTQY
TRBJ2-4 | . | TRBV12-5 | ASGWDSGDIQY
TRBJ2-7 | TRBD1 | TRBV5-1 | ASSLAGTGEGEQY
TRBJ2-3 | TRBD2 | TRBV6-6 | ASRDLAGGTDTQY
TRBJ2-5 | . | TRBV29-1 | TVDFSPGETQY
TRBJ2-5 | . | TRBV12-3/TRBV12-4 | ASSDGTFDGETQY
TRBJ2-1 | . | TRBV5-1 | ASDVGDGTYNEQF
TRBJ2-5 | TRBD1 | TRBV19 | ASSMTGELAETQY
TRBJ1-1 | . | TRBV7-3 | ASSLLGNMNTEAF
TRBJ2-3 | TRBD2 | TRBV13 | ASSRRLAGASDTQY
TRBJ2-3 | TRBD2 | TRBV5-1 | ASSLASGGANTDTQY
TRBJ2-1 | TRBD2 | TRBV15 | ATSSGLAAYYNEQF
TRBJ1-6 | . | TRBV7-9 | ASSYRPYSPLH
TRBJ2-2 | . | TRBV12-3/TRBV12-4 | ASSLGQVSNTGELF
TRBJ2-3 | TRBD1 | TRBV7-9 | ASSSQGQGPTDTQY
TRBJ1-1 | TRBD1 | TRBV7-9 | ASSATGGRTEAF
TRBJ1-2 | TRBD1 | TRBV6-1 | ASSLQTGESYGYT
TRBJ1-1 | . | TRBV21-1 | VSRRIWGTEAF
TRBJ1-1 | . | TRBV5-1 | ASSLAGATNTEAF
TRBJ1-2 | . | TRBV19 | ASSIPGRSIYGYT
TRBJ1-1 | . | TRBV24-1 | ATRDRMNTEAF
TRBJ2-7 | . | TRBV27 | ASRDTGFYEQY
TRBJ1-2 | . | TRBV4-1 | ASSQGPDIYGYT
TRBJ2-5 | . | TRBV7-6 | ASSSSGGFGETQY
. | . | TRBV5-1 | ASSPALTSYEQY
TRBJ1-2 | TRBD1 | TRBV12-3/TRBV12-4 | ASSWTGIVYGYT
. | . | TRBV3-1 | ASSLPGERNEQY
TRBJ1-1 | TRBD1 | TRBV25-1 | ASSSPGTGLNTEAF
TRBJ1-2 | . | TRBV10-3 | AISEAETGLYGYT
TRBJ2-5 | . | TRBV20-1 | SARPGTQRMY
TRBJ1-4 | . | TRBV12-3/TRBV12-4 | ASSLNIGEKLF
TRBJ1-2 | . | TRBV5-6 | ASSLDRYNYGYT
TRBJ2-1 | . | TRBV14 | ASSQGTAGREQF
TRBJ1-5 | . | TRBV28 | ASSRPPGEGSQPQH